Each of the 23 T cell receptor beta chains below was sequenced from the same sample in a study of radiotherapy plus CTLA-4 blockade in lung cancer. The repertoire was sequenced with immunoSEQ multiplex PCR; TCRdb's copy has only in-frame clones and lacks some. The sample records about 95,000 clones, around four fifths being singletons. The sample consisted of peripheral blood, taken from a patient treated with radiotherapy plus ipilimumab. These receptors all stem from a human donor with non-small cell lung cancer who had stable disease on radiotherapy plus ipilimumab.

This chain connects TRBV19 to TRBJ2-5; D perhaps matches TRBD2 (5 bases). Germline loops: CDR1 LNHDA, CDR2 SQIVND (reference sequence). V lost 4 bases to trimming and J lost 4 bases, with 13 bases between them. The CDR3 loop spans 14 amino acids. The CDR3 nucleotides are TGTGCCAGTAGTACGGGCGGTGGGAGAGAGACCCAGTACTTC. Encoded protein: CASSTGGGRETQYF.

The J gene is TRBJ1-5, the V gene TRBV10-2, with 10 bases aligning to TRBD1. This CDR3 spans 18 amino acids. Germline V gene sequence: CDR1 WSHSY, CDR2 SAAADI. The V and J ends lost 2 bases and 1 base, in that order; junction bases with no gene match: 8. CDR3 DNA sequence: TGCGCCAGCAGTGAGACTCCCCCGGGACAGGGGAGCAATCAGCCCCAGCATTTT. Translated, it gives CASSETPPGQGSNQPQHF.

The chain carries TRBV19 and TRBJ2-2; D is unresolved. Germline V gene data show CDR1 as LNHDA and CDR2 as SQIVND (reference sequence). The V end was cut by 7 bases, the J end by 0 bases, with 9 bases between. CDR3 size: 14 residues. For the CDR3, the DNA is TGTGCCAGTATCCCAGGAACGAACACCGGGGAGCTGTTTTTT. Amino acid sequence: CASIPGTNTGELFF.

J is TRBJ2-1 and V is TRBV28; D might be TRBD2 (5 bases). Germline V gene sequence: CDR1 MDHEN, CDR2 SYDVKM. This CDR3 comprises 16 residues. V gave up 3 bases and J gave up 12 bases, with 24 bases separating them. The CDR3 DNA sequence: TGTGCCAGCAGTTTCCCTAACACAGATGCGGGCCCGGGGCAGTTCTTC. Protein product: CASSFPNTDAGPGQFF.

The chain couples TRBV27 to TRBJ2-7; maybe TRBD1 (5 bases). The CDR3 runs to 12 residues. From germline, CDR1 is MNHEY and CDR2 SMNVEV (reference sequence). Trimming stripped 8 bases from V and 1 base from J, with 9 bases between. CDR3 sequence reads: CASWTRSYEQYF. The CDR3 nucleotides are TGTGCCAGCTGGACAAGGTCCTACGAGCAGTACTTC.

J is TRBJ1-1 and V is TRBV11-1; D remains unclear. The CDR3 length is 13 residues. Germline CDR1 is SGHAT and CDR2 is FQDESV (reference sequence). Trimming took off 1 base at V and 7 bases at J, with 10 bases between the two ends. CDR3 region: CASSLGTDYEAFF. The CDR3 region has the DNA TGTGCCAGCAGCTTAGGGACGGACTATGAAGCTTTCTTT.

The V and J genes are TRBV19 and TRBJ1-4; TRBD1 might be the D (6 bases). CDR3 length equals 14 residues. Per the germline V gene, CDR1 is LNHDA and CDR2 is SQIVND (reference sequence). The V gene lost 5 bases and the J gene lost 5 bases, with 12 bases spanning the gap. For the CDR3, the DNA is TGTGCCAGTAGTTTCAGGGGCGGCAATGAAAAACTGTTTTTT. Its translation: CASSFRGGNEKLFF.

V usage is TRBV5-4 and J usage is TRBJ2-1; 13 nucleotides match TRBD2. V lost 4 bases and J lost 9; bases outside the gene matches: 4. CDR1 and CDR2 (germline): SGHNT, YYREEE (reference sequence). The CDR3 has 14 amino acids. CDR3 sequence: CASSKGLAGIEQFF. CDR3 sequence (DNA): TGTGCCAGCAGCAAGGGACTAGCGGGGATTGAGCAGTTCTTC. The full variable domain, its missing parts supplied by reference TRBV5-4 and TRBJ2-1, is ETGVTQSPTHLIKTRGQQVTLRCSSQSGHNTVSWYQQALGQGPQFIFQYYREEENGRGNFPPRFSGLQFPNYSSELNVNALELDDSALYLCASSKGLAGIEQFFGPGTRLTVL.

This clone appeared once. The chain recombines TRBV5-6 with TRBJ2-2; D is possibly TRBD2 (6 bases). The CDR3 covers 15 residues. Trimming shortened V by 2 bases and J by 2 bases, and 10 bases separated the two germline ends. Germline-derived CDR1 and CDR2 are SGHDT and YYEEEE. The CDR3 DNA is TGTGCCAGCAGCTTCTCGGGAGAAAACACCGGGGAGCTGTTTTTT. Its protein product is CASSFSGENTGELFF.

The chain has TRBV5-1 and TRBJ1-5; D call uncertain. CDR1 is SGHRS and CDR2 is YFSETQ in the germline V gene. V was clipped by 0 bases and J by 0 bases, with 1 base between them. This CDR3 has 13 residues. This CDR3 reads CASSLDSNQPQHF. CDR3 coding DNA: TGCGCCAGCAGCTTGGATAGCAATCAGCCCCAGCATTTT.

This chain links TRBV19 with TRBJ1-1; perhaps TRBD1 as D (5 bases). V was shortened by 1 base and J by 1 base, with 10 bases between the two germline ends. Looked up from germline, CDR1 is LNHDA and CDR2 is SQIVND (reference sequence). The CDR3 is 15 residues long. The CDR3 sequence: CASSIGGVGNTEAFF. CDR3 nucleotides: TGTGCCAGTAGTATAGGAGGGGTAGGGAACACTGAAGCTTTCTTT. The variable domain in full, completed from reference TRBV19 and TRBJ1-1, reads DGGITQSPKYLFRKEGQNVTLSCEQNLNHDAMYWYRQDPGQGLRLIYYSQIVNDFQKGDIAEGYSVSREKKESFPLTVTSAQKNPTAFYLCASSIGGVGNTEAFFGQGTRLTVV.

This clone was counted only a few times. The chain carries TRBV11-2 and TRBJ2-1, with TRBD2 matching 9 bases. After removal of 1 base from V and 4 bases from J, the junction contained 5 bases not matched to a gene. The CDR3 is made up of 16 amino acids. Germline CDR1 is SGHAT and CDR2 is FQNNGV. The chain's CDR3 is CASSLGGGGFYNEQFF. The CDR3 DNA is TGTGCCAGCAGCTTAGGCGGGGGGGGATTTTACAATGAGCAGTTCTTC.

This clone was recorded a few times. The chain couples TRBV20-1 to TRBJ2-3, with D unresolved. Trimming took 4 bases from V and 1 from J, leaving 3 bases between them. The CDR3 length is 11 residues. The germline CDR1 and CDR2 sequences are DFQATT and SNEGSKA (reference sequence). This CDR3 reads CSAIRTDTQYF. The CDR3 DNA reads as TGCAGTGCTATCCGCACAGATACGCAGTATTTT.

The chain couples TRBV9 to TRBJ1-6; no firm D call. The CDR3 is 18 amino acids. CDR1 SGDLS and CDR2 YYNGEE come from the germline V gene. Trimming took off 0 bases at V and 0 bases at J, with 13 bases between the two ends. The CDR3 sequence is CASSVGGGPSSYNSPLHF. CDR3 sequence (DNA): TGTGCCAGCAGCGTAGGAGGAGGGCCGAGCTCCTATAATTCACCCCTCCACTTT.

The table lists this clone with a count of one. V usage is TRBV19 and J usage is TRBJ2-5, with D possibly being TRBD2 (5 bases). Germline lookup yields CDR1 LNHDA and CDR2 SQIVND (reference sequence). Trimming took 5 bases from V and 4 from J, leaving 17 bases between them. The CDR3 runs 15 residues. The chain's CDR3 is CASSPRRDSAETQYF. The CDR3 DNA reads TGTGCCAGTAGTCCCCGTCGCGATAGCGCAGAGACCCAGTACTTC.

The chain joins TRBV19 to TRBJ2-5, with 8 bases lining up with TRBD1. The CDR3 is 14 residues long. CDR1 LNHDA and CDR2 SQIVND come from the germline V gene (reference sequence). J lost 5 bases, V lost 5 bases, and 7 bases had no gene match. Written as DNA, the CDR3 is TGTGCCAGTAGTGCGGGCAGGGGGCCGGAGACCCAGTACTTC. Its protein is CASSAGRGPETQYF.

This clone came up once. The chain links TRBV2 to TRBJ2-7; no firm D call. The V end was cut by 5 bases, the J end by 3 bases, with 5 bases between. From germline, CDR1 is SNHLY and CDR2 FYNNEI. The CDR3 loop spans 11 amino acids. The CDR3 DNA reads as TGTGCCAGCAGTCTGAGCTACGAGCAGTACTTC. This translates into CASSLSYEQYF.

The chain has TRBV28 and TRBJ1-6, with D perhaps TRBD1 (5 bases). CDR3 length: 16 amino acids. Germline V CDR1 and CDR2: MDHEN, SYDVKM. V lost 1 base to trimming and J lost 6 bases, with 13 bases between them. This CDR3 is CASSLYGGGGNSPLHF. As DNA, the CDR3 is TGTGCCAGCAGTTTATACGGGGGTGGTGGTAATTCACCCCTCCACTTT.

The V gene is TRBV6-1, the J gene TRBJ1-1, with unresolved D. The CDR3 loop spans 13 amino acids. V gave up 5 bases and J gave up 2 bases, with 9 bases separating them. CDR1 and CDR2 (germline): MNHNS, SASEGT. The CDR3 sequence is CASSPGPNTEAFF. The CDR3 DNA follows: TGTGCCAGCAGTCCGGGCCCAAACACTGAAGCTTTCTTT.

This rearrangement joins TRBV28 to TRBJ2-7; 9 bases align to TRBD1. Germline CDR1 MDHEN, CDR2 SYDVKM. J lost 3 bases, V lost 4 bases, and 7 bases had no gene match. The CDR3 spans 15 residues. As DNA, the CDR3 is TGTGCCAGCAGTTCCTCCGGGACAGGGCTCTACGAGCAGTACTTC. Translation: CASSSSGTGLYEQYF.

The V and J genes are TRBV5-6 and TRBJ2-1, with TRBD1 matching over 9 bases. CDR3 length equals 17 residues. The V and J ends lost 4 bases and 4 bases, in that order; junction bases with no gene match: 12. The germline V gene encodes CDR1 SGHDT and CDR2 YYEEEE. The CDR3 DNA reads TGTGCCAGCAGCAAGAATCTGTTGGGACAGGGATACAATGAGCAGTTCTTC. As protein: CASSKNLLGQGYNEQFF. Complete variable domain (other parts from reference TRBV5-6 and TRBJ2-1): DAGVTQSPTHLIKTRGQQVTLRCSPKSGHDTVSWYQQALGQGPQFIFQYYEEEERQRGNFPDRFSGHQFPNYSSELNVNALLLGDSALYLCASSKNLLGQGYNEQFFGPGTRLTVL.

J is TRBJ2-7 and V is TRBV28; 7 bases line up with TRBD2. Trimming removed 6 bases from V and 1 base from J; junction bases left unmatched: 12. There are 16 residues in the CDR3. Germline CDR1 is MDHEN and CDR2 is SYDVKM. The CDR3 DNA reads as TGTGCCAGCAGGGGGAACGGGGAGGGGAAATCCTACGAGCAGTACTTC. This sequence encodes CASRGNGEGKSYEQYF.

The chain has TRBV2 and TRBJ2-2, with TRBD2 identical over 8 bases. The CDR3 is 14 amino acids. V shed 8 bases and J 0 bases; nucleotides not matched to a gene: 2. Germline assignment: CDR1 SNHLY and CDR2 FYNNEI. CDR3 coding DNA: TGTGCCAGCGGCGGGGGGACGAACACCGGGGAGCTGTTTTTT. Translated: CASGGGTNTGELFF.